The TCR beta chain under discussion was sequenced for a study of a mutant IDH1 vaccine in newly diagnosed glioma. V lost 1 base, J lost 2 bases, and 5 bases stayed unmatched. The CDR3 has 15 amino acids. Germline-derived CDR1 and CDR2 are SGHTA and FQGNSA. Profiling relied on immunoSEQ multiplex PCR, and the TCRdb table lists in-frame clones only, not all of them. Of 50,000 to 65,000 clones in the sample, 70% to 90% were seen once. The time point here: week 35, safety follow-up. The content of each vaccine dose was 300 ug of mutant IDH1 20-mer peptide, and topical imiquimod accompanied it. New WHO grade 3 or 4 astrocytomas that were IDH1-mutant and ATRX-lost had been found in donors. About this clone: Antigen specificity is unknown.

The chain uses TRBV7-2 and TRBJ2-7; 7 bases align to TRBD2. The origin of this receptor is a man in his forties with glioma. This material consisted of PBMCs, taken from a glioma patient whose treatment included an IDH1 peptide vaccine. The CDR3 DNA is TGTGCCAGCAGCTTAGTAGCGGGCGCCCCCTACGAGCAGTACTTC. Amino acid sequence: CASSLVAGAPYEQYF.